This T cell receptor beta chain was identified in a study of T cells expressing NK-cell markers. Study in general: It was sorted CD3+CD56-NKG2C+, CD3+CD56+NKG2C- and CD3+CD56+NKG2C+ T cells that provided the TCR beta repertoires.

Whole-study results and caveats: Expanded NKG2C+ T cell clones were not confirmed as HCMV-specific. For four donors, these clonotypes were likewise the leading ones in the CD3+CD56-NKG2C+ fraction. Dominant NKG2C+ clonotypes were found to form roughly 1.0-7.0% of CD8+ T cells in 5 or 6 donors.

On this clonotype itself: The antigen remains undetermined.

No DNA is given; TCRdb re-called the 5' RACE reads and lists each CDR3 protein once. The sample yields approximately 460,000 distinct CDR3 sequences, of which the top ten take up approximately 6.8%. Germline lookup yields CDR1 LGHDT and CDR2 YNNKEL (reference sequence). The CDR3 runs to 15 residues. The sample comprised blood T cells: a sorted CD56 or NKG2C T cell subset, CD4+ or CD8+ T cells, or bulk PBMC T cells (not recorded which). The receptor was isolated from a woman aged 18 to 75 in good health. V usage is TRBV3-1 and J usage is TRBJ1-3. CDR3 sequence: CASSHGRYSGNTIYF.